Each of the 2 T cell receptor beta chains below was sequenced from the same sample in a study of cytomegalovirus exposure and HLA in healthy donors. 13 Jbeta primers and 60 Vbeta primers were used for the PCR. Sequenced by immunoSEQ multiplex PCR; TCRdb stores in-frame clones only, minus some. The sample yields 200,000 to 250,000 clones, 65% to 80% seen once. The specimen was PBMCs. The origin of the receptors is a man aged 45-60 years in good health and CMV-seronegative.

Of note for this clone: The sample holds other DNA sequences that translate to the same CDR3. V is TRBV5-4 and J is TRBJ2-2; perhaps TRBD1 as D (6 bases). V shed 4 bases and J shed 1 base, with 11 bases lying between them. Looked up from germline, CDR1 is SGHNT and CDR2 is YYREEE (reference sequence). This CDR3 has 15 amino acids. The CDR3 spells CASSPGTLNTGELFF. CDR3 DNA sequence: TGTGCCAGCAGCCCAGGGACATTGAACACCGGGGAGCTGTTTTTT.

CDR3 residues: CASRFDRGSTGELFF. In DNA form, the CDR3 reads TGTGCCAGCAGGTTCGACAGGGGGAGCACCGGGGAGCTGTTTTTT. The chain employs TRBV6-1 and TRBJ2-2, with 9 bases fitting TRBD1. CDR1 is MNHNS and CDR2 is SASEGT in the germline V gene. V trimming: 6 bases; J trimming: 4 bases; junction bases outside the gene matches: 6. The CDR3 has 15 residues.